The clone carrying this TCR beta chain was counted many times. Its antigen is not identified. The CDR3 loop spans 18 amino acids. Germline-derived CDR1 and CDR2 are DFQATT and SNEGSKA (reference sequence). Trimming cost V 3 bases and J 7 bases; bases outside gene matches: 18. This sample was included in a study of T-cell reconstitution after alpha-beta-depleted transplantation in children. Overall study findings and caveats: Fresh T-cell production supplied most of the T-cell counts and diversity seen one year after transplant. For some patients, TCRbeta diversity was high at day 60 because of recipient T cells and thymic progenitors that survived. Roughly two months post-transplant, alpha-beta T cells reportedly originated from several hundred graft clones that had expanded.

Preparation of the TCRbeta library was carried out with unique molecular identifiers. TCRdb re-analysed the PCR reads in MiXCR, keeping a single row per CDR3 protein. The sample lists under 300,000 distinct CDR3 sequences, around 10% occurring once. The source was peripheral blood, collected 180 days after TCRalphabeta/CD19-depleted stem cell transplant. This TCR came from a male patient aged 2-15 years who had a stem cell transplant for chronic granulomatous disease, so the T cells may come from the graft donor. J is TRBJ1-4 and V is TRBV20-1; TRBD1 matches 9 bases. CDR3: CSASGQTGGRGRSEKLFF. The DNA of the CDR3 is TGCAGTGCTAGTGGGCAGACAGGGGGTCGGGGACGGAGTGAAAAACTGTTTTTT.